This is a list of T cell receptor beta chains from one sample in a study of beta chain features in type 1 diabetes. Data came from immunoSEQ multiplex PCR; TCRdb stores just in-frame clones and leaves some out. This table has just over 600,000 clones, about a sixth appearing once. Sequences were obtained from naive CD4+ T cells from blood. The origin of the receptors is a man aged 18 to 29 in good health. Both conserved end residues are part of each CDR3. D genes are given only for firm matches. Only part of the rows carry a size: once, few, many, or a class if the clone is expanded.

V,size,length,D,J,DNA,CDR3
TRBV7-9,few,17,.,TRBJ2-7,TGTGCCAGCAGCTTACGGCTGTCCGGGACAAGGGTATCCGAGCAGTACTTC,CASSLRLSGTRVSEQYF
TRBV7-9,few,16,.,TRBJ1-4,TGTGCCAGCAGCCCCGTCGGGGGGCGTTTGGGTGAAAAACTGTTTTTT,CASSPVGGRLGEKLFF
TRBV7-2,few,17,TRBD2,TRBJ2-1,TGTGCCAGCAGCTTTGAAAAACTAGCGGGGGGCCGTAATGAGCAGTTCTTC,CASSFEKLAGGRNEQFF
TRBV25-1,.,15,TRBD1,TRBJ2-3,TGTGCCAGCAGTGAATCCGGGACAGGGGGGGATACGCAGTATTTT,CASSESGTGGDTQYF
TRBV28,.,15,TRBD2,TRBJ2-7,TGTGCCAGCAGTCTTCGTGGGGGGGTCTCCTACGAGCAGTACTTC,CASSLRGGVSYEQYF
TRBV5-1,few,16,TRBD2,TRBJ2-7,TGCGCCAGCACCTGGACTAGTGGGGGGACTCCCTACGAGCAGTACTTC,CASTWTSGGTPYEQYF
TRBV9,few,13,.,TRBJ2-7,TGTGCCAGCAGCGACTGGATTGCGGGGGAGCAGTACTTC,CASSDWIAGEQYF
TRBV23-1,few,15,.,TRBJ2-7,TGCGCCAGCAGTCAACTTGACGACGGATCCTACGAGCAGTACTTC,CASSQLDDGSYEQYF
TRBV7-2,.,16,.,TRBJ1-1,TGTGCCAGCAGCTCAACCCAGGGTTTAGGGAACACTGAAGCTTTCTTT,CASSSTQGLGNTEAFF
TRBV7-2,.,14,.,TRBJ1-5,TGTGCCAGCAGCTTAACGGGGAGCAATCAGCCCCAGCATTTT,CASSLTGSNQPQHF
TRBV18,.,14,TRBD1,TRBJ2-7,TGTGCCAGTTTGCCGGGACAGGGCCGGCGGGAGCAGTACTTC,CASLPGQGRREQYF
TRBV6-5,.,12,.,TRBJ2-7,TGTGCCAGCAGTTCGTCCTCCTACGAGCAGTACTTC,CASSSSSYEQYF
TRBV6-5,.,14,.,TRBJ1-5,TGTGCCAGCAGTCCTTTCATGGGAGATCAGCCCCAGCATTTT,CASSPFMGDQPQHF
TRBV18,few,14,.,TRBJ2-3,TGTGCCAGCTCACCACTTAGGACCACAGATACGCAGTATTTT,CASSPLRTTDTQYF
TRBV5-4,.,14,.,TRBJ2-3,TGTGCCAGCAGCTTGGCGGGAAGCACAGATACGCAGTATTTT,CASSLAGSTDTQYF
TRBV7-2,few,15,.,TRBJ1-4,TGTGCCAGCAGCTTAGTTGGAGACCCTAATGAAAAACTGTTTTTT,CASSLVGDPNEKLFF
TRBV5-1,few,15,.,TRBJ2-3,TGCGCCAGCAGCACCGGACAGCCTAGCACAGATACGCAGTATTTT,CASSTGQPSTDTQYF
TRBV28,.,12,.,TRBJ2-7,TGTGCCAGCAGGAGGGGCACCTACGAGCAGTACTTC,CASRRGTYEQYF
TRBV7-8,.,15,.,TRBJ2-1,TGTGCCAGCAGCTCCGGGACAAACGCCTACAATGAGCAGTTCTTC,CASSSGTNAYNEQFF
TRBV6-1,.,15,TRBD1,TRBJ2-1,TGTGCCAGCAGTGAGGGGACAGGGGGTAATAATGAGCAGTTCTTC,CASSEGTGGNNEQFF
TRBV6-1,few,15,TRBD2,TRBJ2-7,TGTGCCAGCATCTCTGGGCTAGCGGCTCAATACGAGCAGTACTTC,CASISGLAAQYEQYF
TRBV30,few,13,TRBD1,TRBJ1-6,TGTGCCATCACCACAGGGGGGAATTCACCCCTCCACTTT,CAITTGGNSPLHF
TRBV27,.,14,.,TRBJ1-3,TGTGCCAGCAGTTCGAGCTTCTCTGGAAACACCATATATTTT,CASSSSFSGNTIYF
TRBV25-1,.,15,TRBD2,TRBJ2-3,TGTGCCAGCAGGCTAGCGGGATCGTCAGAAGATACGCAGTATTTT,CASRLAGSSEDTQYF
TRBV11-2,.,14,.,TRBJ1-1,TGTGCCAGCAGACCGGGACAACTCTTCACTGAAGCTTTCTTT,CASRPGQLFTEAFF
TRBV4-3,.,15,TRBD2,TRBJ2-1,TGCGCCAGCAGCCAGCGGGGGGCCACCGGGGATGAGCAGTTCTTC,CASSQRGATGDEQFF
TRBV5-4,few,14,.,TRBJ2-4,TGTGCCAGCAGCTTGGGTCAGGGCGAAAACATTCAGTACTTC,CASSLGQGENIQYF
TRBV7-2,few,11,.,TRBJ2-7,TGTGCCAGCAGCTTAGATAGGAAGCAGTACTTC,CASSLDRKQYF
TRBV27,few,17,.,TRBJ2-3,TGTGCCAGCAGTTTTATATTGGGGAGCGGGCACACAGATACGCAGTATTTT,CASSFILGSGHTDTQYF
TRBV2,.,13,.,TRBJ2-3,TGTGCCAGCAACGGGCGGGGCACAGATACGCAGTATTTT,CASNGRGTDTQYF
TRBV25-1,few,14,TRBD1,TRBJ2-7,TGTGCCAGCAGTTTACCCGGGACAGTCTACGAGCAGTACTTC,CASSLPGTVYEQYF
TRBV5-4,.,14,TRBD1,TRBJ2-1,TGTGCCAGCAGGGACAGGGGGTCCTACAATGAGCAGTTCTTC,CASRDRGSYNEQFF
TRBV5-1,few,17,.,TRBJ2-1,TGCGCCAGCAGCCCGGCGGACGGGTTGTTCTCCTACAATGAGCAGTTCTTC,CASSPADGLFSYNEQFF
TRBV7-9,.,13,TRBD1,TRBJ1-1,TGTGCCAGCACCCTCGGGACAGGGACTGAAGCTTTCTTT,CASTLGTGTEAFF
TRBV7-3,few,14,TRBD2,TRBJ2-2,TGTGCCAGCACCCCTAGCGGGAACACCGGGGAGCTGTTTTTT,CASTPSGNTGELFF
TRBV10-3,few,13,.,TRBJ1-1,TGTGCCATCAGGACAAGGGGTCACACTGAAGCTTTCTTT,CAIRTRGHTEAFF
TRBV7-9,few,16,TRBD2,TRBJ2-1,TGTGCCAGCAGCAACACCCGGGGGGGTAGGGTTAATGAGCAGTTCTTC,CASSNTRGGRVNEQFF